The present TCR beta chain was sequenced within a study of response to subunit inactivated influenza vaccine. TCRdb recomputed calls from the RT-PCR reads with MiXCR, one row per CDR3 protein. The sample contains about 780,000 distinct CDR3 sequences, less than 20% of which appear only once. This CDR3 is 13 amino acids long. V was clipped by 1 base and J by 10 bases, with 14 bases between them. CDR1 SGHDT and CDR2 YYEEEE come from the germline V gene. This receptor was identified in a man aged 50-60 years who received an inactivated influenza vaccine. This sequence joins TRBV5-6 and TRBJ1-2; D ambiguous. The starting material was PBMCs from blood, obtained approximately 5 days after vaccination. CDR3 bases: TGTGCCAGCAGCTTGAGGGCAGGAGGAATCTACACCTTC. It specifies CASSLRAGGIYTF.